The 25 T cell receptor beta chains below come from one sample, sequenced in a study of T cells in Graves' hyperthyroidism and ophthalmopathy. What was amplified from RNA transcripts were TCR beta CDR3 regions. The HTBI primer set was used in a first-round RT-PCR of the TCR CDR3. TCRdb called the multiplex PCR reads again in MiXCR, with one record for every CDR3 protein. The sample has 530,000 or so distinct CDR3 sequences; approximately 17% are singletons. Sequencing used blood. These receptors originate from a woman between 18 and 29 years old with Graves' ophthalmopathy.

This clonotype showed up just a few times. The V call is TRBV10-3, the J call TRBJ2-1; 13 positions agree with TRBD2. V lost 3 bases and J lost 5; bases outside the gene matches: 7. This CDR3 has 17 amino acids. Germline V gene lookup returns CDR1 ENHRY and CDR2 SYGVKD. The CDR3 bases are TGTGCCATCAGTGACCTCGGACTAGCGGGAGAGAACAATGAGCAGTTCTTC. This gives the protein CAISDLGLAGENNEQFF.

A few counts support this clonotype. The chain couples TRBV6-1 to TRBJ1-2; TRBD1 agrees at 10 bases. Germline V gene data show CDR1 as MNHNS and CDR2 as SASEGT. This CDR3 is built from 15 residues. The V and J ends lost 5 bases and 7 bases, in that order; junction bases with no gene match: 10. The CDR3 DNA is TGTGCCAGCAGTATGGCCCTCCGGGACAGGGGTGGCTACACCTTC. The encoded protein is CASSMALRDRGGYTF.

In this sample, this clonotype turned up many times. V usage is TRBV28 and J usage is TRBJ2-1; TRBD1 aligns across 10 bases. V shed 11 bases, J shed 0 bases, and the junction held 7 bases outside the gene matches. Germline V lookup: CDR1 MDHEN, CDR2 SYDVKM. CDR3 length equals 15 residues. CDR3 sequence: CAGGTGDSSYNEQFF. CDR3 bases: TGTGCCGGAGGGACAGGGGATTCCTCCTACAATGAGCAGTTCTTC.

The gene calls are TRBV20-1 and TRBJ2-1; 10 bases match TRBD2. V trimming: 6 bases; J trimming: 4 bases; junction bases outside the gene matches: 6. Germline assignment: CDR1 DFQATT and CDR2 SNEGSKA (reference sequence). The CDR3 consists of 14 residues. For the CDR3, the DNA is TGCAGTGCCGAGCGGGGGGGCAATTACAATGAGCAGTTCTTC. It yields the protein CSAERGGNYNEQFF.

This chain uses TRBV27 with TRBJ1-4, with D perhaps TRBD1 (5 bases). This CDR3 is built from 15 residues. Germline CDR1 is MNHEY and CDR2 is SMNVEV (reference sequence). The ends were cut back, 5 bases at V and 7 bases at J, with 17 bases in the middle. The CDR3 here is CASSQTVGGSEKLFF. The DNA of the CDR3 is TGTGCCAGCAGTCAAACGGTGGGGGGGAGTGAAAAACTGTTTTTT.

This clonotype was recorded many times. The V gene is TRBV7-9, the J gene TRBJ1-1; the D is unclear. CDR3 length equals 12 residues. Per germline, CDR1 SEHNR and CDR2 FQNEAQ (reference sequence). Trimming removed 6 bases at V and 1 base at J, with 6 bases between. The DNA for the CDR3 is TGTGCCAGCAGTCCGGCGAACACTGAAGCTTTCTTT. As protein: CASSPANTEAFF.

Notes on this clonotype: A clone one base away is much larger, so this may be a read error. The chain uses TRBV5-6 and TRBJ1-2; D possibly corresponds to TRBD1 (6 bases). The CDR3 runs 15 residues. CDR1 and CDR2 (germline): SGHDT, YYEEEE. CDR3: CACSLGGRVNYGYTF. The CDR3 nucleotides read TGTGCCTGCAGCTTGGGGGGGCGCGTTAACTATGGCTACACCTTC. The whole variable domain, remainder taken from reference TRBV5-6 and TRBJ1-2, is DAGVTQSPTHLIKTRGQQVTLRCSPKSGHDTVSWYQQALGQGPQFIFQYYEEEERQRGNFPDRFSGHQFPNYSSELNVNALLLGDSALYLCACSLGGRVNYGYTFGSGTRLTVV.

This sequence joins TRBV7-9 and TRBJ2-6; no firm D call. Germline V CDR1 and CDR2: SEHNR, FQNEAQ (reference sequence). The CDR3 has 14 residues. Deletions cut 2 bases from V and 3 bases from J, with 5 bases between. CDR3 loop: CASSLPGGANVLTF. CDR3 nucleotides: TGTGCCAGCAGCTTACCAGGTGGGGCCAACGTCCTGACTTTC.

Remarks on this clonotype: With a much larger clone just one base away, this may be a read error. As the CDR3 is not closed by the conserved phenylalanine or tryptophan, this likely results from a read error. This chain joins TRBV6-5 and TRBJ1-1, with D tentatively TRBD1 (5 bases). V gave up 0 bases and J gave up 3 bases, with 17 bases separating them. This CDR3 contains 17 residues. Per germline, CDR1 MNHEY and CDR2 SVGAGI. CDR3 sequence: CASSYSPDSTGHTEAFL. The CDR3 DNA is TGTGCCAGCAGTTACTCCCCCGATTCGACGGGACACACTGAAGCTTTCCTT.

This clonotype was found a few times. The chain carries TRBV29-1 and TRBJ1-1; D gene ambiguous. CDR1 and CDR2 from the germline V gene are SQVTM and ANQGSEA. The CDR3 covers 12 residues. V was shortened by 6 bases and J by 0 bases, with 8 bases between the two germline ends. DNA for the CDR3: TGCAGCGTCGAGAAAATGAACACTGAAGCTTTCTTT. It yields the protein CSVEKMNTEAFF. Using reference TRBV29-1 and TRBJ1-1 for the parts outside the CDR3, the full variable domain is SAVISQKPSRDICQRGTSLTIQCQVDSQVTMMFWYRQQPGQSLTLIATANQGSEATYESGFVIDKFPISRPNLTFSTLTVSNMSPEDSSIYLCSVEKMNTEAFFGQGTRLTVV.

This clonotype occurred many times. CDR3 bases: TGTGCCAGCAGTATCATGGCCCCAAGGACCCAGTACTTC. It codes for CASSIMAPRTQYF. The V and J genes are TRBV28 and TRBJ2-5; no firm D call. Looked up from germline, CDR1 is MDHEN and CDR2 is SYDVKM. The V and J ends lost 5 bases and 7 bases respectively, with 14 bases between them. This CDR3 contains 13 residues.

CDR3 loop: CASSPLFYNEQFF. Written as DNA, the CDR3 is TGTGCCAGCAGCCCATTATTCTACAATGAGCAGTTCTTC. The V gene is TRBV6-1, the J gene TRBJ2-1; D gene ambiguous. V dropped 6 bases and J dropped 3 bases, with 9 bases sitting between them. Germline loops: CDR1 MNHNS, CDR2 SASEGT. CDR3 length equals 13 residues.

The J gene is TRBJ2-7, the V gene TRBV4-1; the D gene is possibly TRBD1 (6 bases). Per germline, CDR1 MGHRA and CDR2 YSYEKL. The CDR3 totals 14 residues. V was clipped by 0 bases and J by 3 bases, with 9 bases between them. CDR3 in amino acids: CASSQDRQVYEQYF. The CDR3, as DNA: TGCGCCAGCAGCCAAGACCGACAGGTCTACGAGCAGTACTTC.

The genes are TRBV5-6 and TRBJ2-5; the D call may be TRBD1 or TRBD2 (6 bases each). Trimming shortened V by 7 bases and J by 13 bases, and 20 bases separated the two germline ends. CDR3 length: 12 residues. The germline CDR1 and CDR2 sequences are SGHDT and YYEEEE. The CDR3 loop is CASAMGGSVPYF. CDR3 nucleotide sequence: TGTGCCAGCGCTATGGGGGGCAGCGTTCCGTACTTC.

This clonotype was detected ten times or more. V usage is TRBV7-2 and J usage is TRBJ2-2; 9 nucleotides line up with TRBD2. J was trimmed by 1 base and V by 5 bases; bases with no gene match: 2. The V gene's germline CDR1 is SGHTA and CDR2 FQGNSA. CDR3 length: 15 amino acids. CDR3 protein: CASSPTSGNTGELFF. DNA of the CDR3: TGTGCCAGCAGCCCGACTAGCGGGAACACCGGGGAGCTGTTTTTT.

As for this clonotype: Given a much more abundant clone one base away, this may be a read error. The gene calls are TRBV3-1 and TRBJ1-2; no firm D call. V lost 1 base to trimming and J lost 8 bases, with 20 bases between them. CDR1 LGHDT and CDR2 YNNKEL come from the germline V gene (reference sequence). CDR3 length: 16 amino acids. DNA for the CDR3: TGTGCCAGCAGCCAAGGGACGGCCCAAAATCGACACGGCTACACCTTC. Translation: CASSQGTAQNRHGYTF.

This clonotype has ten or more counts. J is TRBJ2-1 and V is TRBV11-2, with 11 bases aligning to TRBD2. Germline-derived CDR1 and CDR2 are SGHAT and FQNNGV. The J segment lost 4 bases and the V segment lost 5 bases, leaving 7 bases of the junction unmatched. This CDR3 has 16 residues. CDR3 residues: CASSRITSGSYNEQFF. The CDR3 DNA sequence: TGTGCCAGCAGCCGAATCACTAGCGGGAGTTACAATGAGCAGTTCTTC.

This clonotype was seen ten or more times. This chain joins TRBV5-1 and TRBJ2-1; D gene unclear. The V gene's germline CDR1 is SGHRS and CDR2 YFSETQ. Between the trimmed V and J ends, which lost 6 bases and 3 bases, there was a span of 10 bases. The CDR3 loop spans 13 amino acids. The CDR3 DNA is TGCGCCAGCATGGCAGAAAACTACAATGAGCAGTTCTTC. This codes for CASMAENYNEQFF.

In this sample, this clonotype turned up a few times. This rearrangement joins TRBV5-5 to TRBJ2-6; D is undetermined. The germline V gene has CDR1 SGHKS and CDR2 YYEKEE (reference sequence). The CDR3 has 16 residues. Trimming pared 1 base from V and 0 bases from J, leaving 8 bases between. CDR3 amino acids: CASSLISLSGANVLTF. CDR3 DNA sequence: TGTGCCAGCAGCTTGATCAGCCTCTCTGGGGCCAACGTCCTGACTTTC.

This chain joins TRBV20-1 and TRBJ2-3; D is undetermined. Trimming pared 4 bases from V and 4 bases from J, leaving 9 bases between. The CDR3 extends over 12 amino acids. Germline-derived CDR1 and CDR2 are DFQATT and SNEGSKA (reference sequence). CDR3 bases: TGCAGTGCTAAGTACAGTCCAGATACGCAGTATTTT. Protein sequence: CSAKYSPDTQYF.

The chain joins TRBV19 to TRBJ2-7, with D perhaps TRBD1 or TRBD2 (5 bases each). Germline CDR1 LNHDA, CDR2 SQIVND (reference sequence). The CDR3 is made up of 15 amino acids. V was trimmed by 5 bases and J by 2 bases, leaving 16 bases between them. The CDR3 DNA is TGTGCCAGTAGTTTGGACACCCTCGGGACCTACGAGCAGTACTTC. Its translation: CASSLDTLGTYEQYF.

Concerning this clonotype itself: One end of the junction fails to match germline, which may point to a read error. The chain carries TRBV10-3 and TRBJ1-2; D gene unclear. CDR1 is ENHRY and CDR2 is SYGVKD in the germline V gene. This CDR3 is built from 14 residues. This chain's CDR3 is CAISDPREIYSYTF. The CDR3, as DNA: TGTGCCATCAGTGACCCCCGCGAGATCTATAGCTACACCTTC.

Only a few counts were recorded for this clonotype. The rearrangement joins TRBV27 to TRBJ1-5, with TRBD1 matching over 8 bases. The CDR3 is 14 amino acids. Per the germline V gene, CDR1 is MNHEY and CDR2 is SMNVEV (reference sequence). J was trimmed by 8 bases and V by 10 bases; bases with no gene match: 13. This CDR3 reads CATKLTGGGEPQHF. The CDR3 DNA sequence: TGTGCCACTAAGCTCACAGGGGGTGGGGAGCCCCAGCATTTT.

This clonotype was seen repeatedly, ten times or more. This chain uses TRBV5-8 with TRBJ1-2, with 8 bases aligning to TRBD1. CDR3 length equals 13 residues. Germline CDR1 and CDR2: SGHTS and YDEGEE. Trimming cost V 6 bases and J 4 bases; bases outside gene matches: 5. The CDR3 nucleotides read TGTGCCAGCACGGACAGGGCTACCTATGGCTACACCTTC. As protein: CASTDRATYGYTF. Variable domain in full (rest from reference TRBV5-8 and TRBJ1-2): EAGVTQSPTHLIKTRGQQATLRCSPISGHTSVYWYQQALGLGLQFLLWYDEGEERNRGNFPPRFSGRQFPNYSSELNVNALELEDSALYLCASTDRATYGYTFGSGTRLTVV.

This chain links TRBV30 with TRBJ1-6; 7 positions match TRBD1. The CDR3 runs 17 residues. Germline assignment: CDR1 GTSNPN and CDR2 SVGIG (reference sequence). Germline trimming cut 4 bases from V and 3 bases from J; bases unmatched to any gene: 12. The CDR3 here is CAWNRNDREFYNSPLHF. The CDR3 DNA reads TGTGCCTGGAACCGAAATGACAGGGAATTCTATAATTCACCCCTCCACTTT.